This entry features one T cell receptor (beta chain) sequence. The data were obtained in a study of OX40 agonist ivuxolimab in advanced cancers. As for the study in general: At doses from 0.01 to 10 mg/kg, patients were given intravenous ivuxolimab every 2 weeks.

Germline V lookup: CDR1 SGHVS, CDR2 FQNEAQ. V lost 3 bases, J lost 9 bases, and 8 bases lay in between. The CDR3 spans 11 residues. Data came from immunoSEQ multiplex PCR; TCRdb stores just in-frame clones and leaves some out. The data contain around 46,000 clones, around 89% of them seen just once; the ten biggest clones take up roughly 28%. Systemic immunosuppression or a history of autoimmune disease excluded patients. Material: CD4+ or CD8+ T cells sorted from blood, obtained in a trial of the OX40 agonist ivuxolimab. The V call is TRBV7-8, the J call TRBJ1-1; D ambiguous. This TCR was sampled from an adult with an advanced solid tumor such as melanoma, head and neck, liver or kidney cancer. CDR3 sequence reads: CASSLSQQAFF. The CDR3 region has the DNA TGTGCCAGCAGCTTGAGTCAACAAGCTTTCTTT. The full variable domain, completed using reference TRBV7-8 and TRBJ1-1, is GAGVSQSPRYKVAKRGQDVALRCDPISGHVSLFWYQQALGQGPEFLTYFQNEAQLDKSGLPSDRFFAERPEGSVSTLKIQRTQQEDSAVYLCASSLSQQAFFGQGTRLTVV.